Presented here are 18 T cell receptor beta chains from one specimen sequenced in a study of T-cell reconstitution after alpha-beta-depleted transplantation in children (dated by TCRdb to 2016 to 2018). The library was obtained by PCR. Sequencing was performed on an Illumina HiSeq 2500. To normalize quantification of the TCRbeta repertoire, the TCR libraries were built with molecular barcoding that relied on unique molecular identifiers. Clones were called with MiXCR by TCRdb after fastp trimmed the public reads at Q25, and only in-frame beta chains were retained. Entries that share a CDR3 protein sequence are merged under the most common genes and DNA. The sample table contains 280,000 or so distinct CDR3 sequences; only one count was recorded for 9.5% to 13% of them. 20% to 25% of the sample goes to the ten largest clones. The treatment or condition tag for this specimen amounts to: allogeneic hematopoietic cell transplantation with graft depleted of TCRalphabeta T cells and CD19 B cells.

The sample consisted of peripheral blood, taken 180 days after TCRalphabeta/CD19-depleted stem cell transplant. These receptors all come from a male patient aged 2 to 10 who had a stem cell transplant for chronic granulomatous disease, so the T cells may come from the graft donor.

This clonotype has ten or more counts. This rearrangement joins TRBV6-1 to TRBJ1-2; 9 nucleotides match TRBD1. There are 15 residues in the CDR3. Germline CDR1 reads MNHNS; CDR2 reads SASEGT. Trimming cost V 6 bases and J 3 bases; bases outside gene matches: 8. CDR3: CASRATGGRDYGYTF. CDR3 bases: TGTGCCAGCAGAGCCACAGGGGGCAGGGACTATGGCTACACCTTC.

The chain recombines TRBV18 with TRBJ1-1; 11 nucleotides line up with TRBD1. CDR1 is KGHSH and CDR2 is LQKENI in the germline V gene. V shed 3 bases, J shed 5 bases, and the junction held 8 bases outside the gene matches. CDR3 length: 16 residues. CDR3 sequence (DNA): TGTGCCAGCTCACCCTCCGGACAGGGGGCAGGGACTGAAGCTTTCTTT. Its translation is CASSPSGQGAGTEAFF.

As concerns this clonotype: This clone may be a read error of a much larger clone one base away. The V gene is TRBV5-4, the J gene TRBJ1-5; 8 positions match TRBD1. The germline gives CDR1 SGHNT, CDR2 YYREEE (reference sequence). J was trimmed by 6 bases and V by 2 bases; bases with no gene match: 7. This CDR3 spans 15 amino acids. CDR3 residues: CASSFRPGGSQPQHF. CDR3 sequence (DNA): TGTGCCAGCAGCTTCCGGCCAGGGGGCTCTCAGCCCCAGCATTTT.

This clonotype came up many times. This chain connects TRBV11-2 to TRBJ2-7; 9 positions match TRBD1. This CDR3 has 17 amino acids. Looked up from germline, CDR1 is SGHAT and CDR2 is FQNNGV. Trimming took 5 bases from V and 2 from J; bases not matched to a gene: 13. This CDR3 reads CASSAGTGSDLPYEQYF. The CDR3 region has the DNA TGTGCCAGCAGCGCCGGGACAGGGTCTGATCTCCCCTACGAGCAGTACTTC.

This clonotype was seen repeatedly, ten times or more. The CDR3 bases are TGCGCCAGCAGCCCTGGTATCCAGCAGAGCATAGAGGGCTACACCTTC. It specifies CASSPGIQQSIEGYTF. The chain combines TRBV4-1 with TRBJ1-2; D not resolved. The CDR3 length is 16 residues. Trimming removed 4 bases from V and 8 bases from J, with 23 bases in between. Germline V gene lookup returns CDR1 MGHRA and CDR2 YSYEKL.

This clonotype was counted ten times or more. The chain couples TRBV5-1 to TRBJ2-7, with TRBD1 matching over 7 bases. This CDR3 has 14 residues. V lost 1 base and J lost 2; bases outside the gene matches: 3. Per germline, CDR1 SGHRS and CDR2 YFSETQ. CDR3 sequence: CASSLKGQTYEQYF. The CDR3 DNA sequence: TGCGCCAGCAGCTTGAAGGGACAGACCTACGAGCAGTACTTC.

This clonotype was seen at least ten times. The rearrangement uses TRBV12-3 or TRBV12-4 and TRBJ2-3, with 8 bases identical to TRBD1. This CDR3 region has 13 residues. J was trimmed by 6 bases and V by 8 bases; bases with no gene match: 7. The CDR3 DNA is TGTGCCAGCCAGAGGACAGGGAGTGATACGCAGTATTTT. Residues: CASQRTGSDTQYF.

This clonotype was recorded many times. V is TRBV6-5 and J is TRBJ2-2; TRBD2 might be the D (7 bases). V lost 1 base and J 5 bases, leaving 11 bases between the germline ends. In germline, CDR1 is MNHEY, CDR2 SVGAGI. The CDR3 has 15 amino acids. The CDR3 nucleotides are TGTGCCAGCAGTTACTGGGGGGGCGAAACCGGGGAGCTGTTTTTT. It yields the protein CASSYWGGETGELFF.

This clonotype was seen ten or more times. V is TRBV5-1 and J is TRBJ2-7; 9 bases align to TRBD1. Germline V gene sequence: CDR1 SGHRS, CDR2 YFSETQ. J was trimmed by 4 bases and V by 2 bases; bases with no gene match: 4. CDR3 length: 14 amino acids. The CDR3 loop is CASSFQGQGYEQYF. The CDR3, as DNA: TGCGCCAGCAGCTTCCAGGGACAGGGTTACGAGCAGTACTTC.

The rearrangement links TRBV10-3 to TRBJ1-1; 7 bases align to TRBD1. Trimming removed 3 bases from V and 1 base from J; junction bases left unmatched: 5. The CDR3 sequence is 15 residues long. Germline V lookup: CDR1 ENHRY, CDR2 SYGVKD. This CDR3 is CAISDPGTENTEAFF. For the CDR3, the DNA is TGTGCCATCAGTGATCCGGGGACAGAGAACACTGAAGCTTTCTTT.

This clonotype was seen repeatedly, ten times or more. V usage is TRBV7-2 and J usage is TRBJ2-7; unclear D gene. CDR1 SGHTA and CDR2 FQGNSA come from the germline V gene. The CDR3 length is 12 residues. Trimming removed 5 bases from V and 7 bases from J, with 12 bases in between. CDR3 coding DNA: TGTGCCAGCAGCCACCCCCTGGGGGAGCAGTACTTC. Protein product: CASSHPLGEQYF.

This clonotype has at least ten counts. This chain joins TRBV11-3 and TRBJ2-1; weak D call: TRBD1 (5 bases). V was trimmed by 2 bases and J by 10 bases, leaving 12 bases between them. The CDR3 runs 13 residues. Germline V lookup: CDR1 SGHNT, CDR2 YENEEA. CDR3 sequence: CASSLKGVREQFF. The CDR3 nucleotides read TGTGCCAGCAGCTTAAAAGGGGTGAGAGAGCAGTTCTTC.

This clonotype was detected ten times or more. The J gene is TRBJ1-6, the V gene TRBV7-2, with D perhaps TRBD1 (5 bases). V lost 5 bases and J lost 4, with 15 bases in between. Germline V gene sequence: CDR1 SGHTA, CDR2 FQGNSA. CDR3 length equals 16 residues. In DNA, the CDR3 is TGTGCCAGCAGCCTCGCCGGGGGGAAATATAATTCACCCCTCCACTTT. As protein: CASSLAGGKYNSPLHF.

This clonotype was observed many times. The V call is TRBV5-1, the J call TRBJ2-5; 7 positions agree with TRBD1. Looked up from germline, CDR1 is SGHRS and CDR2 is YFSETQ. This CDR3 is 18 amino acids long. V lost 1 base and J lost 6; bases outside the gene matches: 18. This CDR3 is CASSLIGTALEREKTQYF. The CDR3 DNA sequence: TGCGCCAGCAGCTTGATTGGGACAGCCTTAGAACGAGAGAAGACCCAGTACTTC.

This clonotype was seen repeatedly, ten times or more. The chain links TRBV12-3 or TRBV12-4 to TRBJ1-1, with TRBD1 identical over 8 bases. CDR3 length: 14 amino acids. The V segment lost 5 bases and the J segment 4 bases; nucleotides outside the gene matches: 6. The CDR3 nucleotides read TGTGCCAGCAGTCGGACAGGGTCTAGCACTGAAGCTTTCTTT. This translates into CASSRTGSSTEAFF.

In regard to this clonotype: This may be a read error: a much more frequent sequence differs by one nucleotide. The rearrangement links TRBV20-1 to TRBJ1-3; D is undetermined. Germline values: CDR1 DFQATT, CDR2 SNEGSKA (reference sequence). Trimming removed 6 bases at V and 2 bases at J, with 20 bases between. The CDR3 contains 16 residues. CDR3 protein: CSARWSESSTGNTIYF. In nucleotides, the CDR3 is TGCAGTGCGAGATGGAGTGAATCTTCTACTGGAAACACCATATATTTT.

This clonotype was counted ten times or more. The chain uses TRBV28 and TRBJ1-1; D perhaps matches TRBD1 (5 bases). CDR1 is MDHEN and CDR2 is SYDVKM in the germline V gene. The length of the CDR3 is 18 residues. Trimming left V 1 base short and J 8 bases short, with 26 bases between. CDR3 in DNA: TGTGCCAGCAGTTTATCGGTAGGGGTCTATTGGTTTCCCACAGAAGCTTTCTTT. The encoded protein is CASSLSVGVYWFPTEAFF.

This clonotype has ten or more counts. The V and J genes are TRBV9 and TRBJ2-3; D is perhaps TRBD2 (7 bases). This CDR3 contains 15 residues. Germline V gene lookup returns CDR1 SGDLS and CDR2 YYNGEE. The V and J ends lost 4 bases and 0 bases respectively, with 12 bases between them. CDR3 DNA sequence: TGTGCCAGCAGCCTGGGGGGGCAGAGCACAGATACGCAGTATTTT. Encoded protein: CASSLGGQSTDTQYF.